The rows below give T cell receptor beta chains drawn from one sample of a study of blood T cell repertoires in COVID-19. Produced via immunoSEQ multiplex PCR; TCRdb's table is partial and in-frame only. The sample holds tens of thousands of clones, roughly three quarters seen once. Sequenced input: peripheral blood. All receptors come from a man between 65 and 85 years old with acute or convalescent COVID-19. The CDR3 runs from the conserved cysteine through the conserved F or W. D genes are given only for firm matches. For some rows the clone size is stated as once, few or many, or as a class when expanded; others skip it.

j_call	v_call	clone_size	d_call	cdr3_aa	cdr3_nt
TRBJ1-2	TRBV28	NA	NA	CASSSRGPHGYTF	TGTGCCAGCAGTTCCAGGGGACCTCATGGCTACACCTTC
TRBJ2-4	TRBV15	NA	NA	CATSRTTVSVAKNIQYF	TGTGCCACCAGCAGAACGACAGTCTCTGTAGCCAAAAACATTCAGTACTTC
TRBJ1-1	TRBV18	few	NA	CASSLDKNTEAFF	TGTGCCAGCTCCCTGGACAAGAACACTGAAGCTTTCTTT
TRBJ2-1	TRBV3-1/TRBV3-2	NA	TRBD2	CASSQDGGGAAYNEQFF	TGTGCCAGCAGCCAAGATGGCGGGGGGGCCGCCTACAATGAGCAGTTCTTC
TRBJ1-2	TRBV5-1	NA	NA	CASSAQGNYGYTF	TGCGCCAGCAGCGCACAGGGAAACTATGGCTACACCTTC
TRBJ1-4	TRBV19	few	TRBD1	CASSYPGQGFNEKLFF	TGTGCCAGTAGTTATCCGGGACAGGGTTTCAACGAAAAACTGTTTTTT
TRBJ2-5	TRBV5-1	NA	TRBD2	CASSFFLRGGQETQYF	TGCGCCAGCAGCTTCTTCTTGCGGGGGGGCCAAGAGACCCAGTACTTC
TRBJ1-1	TRBV30	NA	NA	CAWRALMNTEAFF	TGTGCCTGGAGGGCTCTCATGAACACTGAAGCTTTCTTT
TRBJ1-2	TRBV3-1/TRBV3-2	NA	TRBD1	CASSQGRGLGYTF	TGTGCCAGCAGCCAGGGCAGGGGGCTTGGCTACACCTTC
TRBJ2-6	TRBV7-9	NA	NA	CASSLRGGGGDSGANVLTF	TGTGCCAGCAGCTTGAGGGGTGGAGGGGGCGACTCTGGGGCCAACGTCCTGACTTTC
TRBJ1-2	TRBV6-6	NA	NA	CASTTGGFLGGYTF	TGTGCCAGCACCACGGGGGGCTTTCTAGGGGGCTACACCTTC
TRBJ2-6	TRBV18	once	NA	CASSPPDGHSGANVLTF	TGTGCCAGCTCACCACCAGATGGGCACTCTGGGGCCAACGTCCTGACTTTC
TRBJ1-4	TRBV2	NA	NA	CASSEALSNEKLFF	TGTGCCAGCAGTGAAGCCTTATCTAATGAAAAACTGTTTTTT
TRBJ1-5	TRBV7-3	once	NA	CASRFTVFWQFNNQPQHF	TGTGCCAGCAGATTTACCGTCTTTTGGCAGTTTAACAATCAGCCCCAGCATTTT
TRBJ1-6	TRBV3-1/TRBV3-2	NA	NA	CASSQVPQFNSPLHF	TGTGCCAGCAGCCAAGTCCCACAGTTTAATTCACCCCTCCACTTT
TRBJ1-1	TRBV10-3	NA	NA	CASTDYNTEAFF	TGTGCCTCGACAGATTACAACACTGAAGCTTTCTTT
TRBJ1-5	TRBV2	NA	NA	CASRGGGWSHQPQHF	TGTGCCAGCAGGGGAGGGGGTTGGAGTCATCAGCCCCAGCATTTT
TRBJ1-2	TRBV11-2	NA	TRBD1	CASSLGGVRGYGYTF	TGTGCCAGCAGCTTAGGGGGGGTCAGGGGGTATGGCTACACCTTC
TRBJ1-1	TRBV4-1	NA	TRBD1	CASSQGAPGQGNTEAFF	TGCGCCAGCAGCCAAGGGGCTCCGGGACAGGGGAACACTGAAGCTTTCTTT
TRBJ1-1	TRBV19	NA	NA	CASSARTEAFF	TGTGCCAGTAGTGCGCGGACTGAAGCTTTCTTT
TRBJ2-1	TRBV3-1/TRBV3-2	once	NA	CASSQARTGYNEQFF	TGTGCCAGCAGCCAAGCCCGGACTGGATACAATGAGCAGTTCTTC
TRBJ1-5	TRBV5-1	NA	NA	CASSLLQGQPQHF	TGCGCCAGCAGCCTCCTCCAGGGTCAGCCCCAGCATTTT
TRBJ2-3	TRBV6-4	NA	NA	CASSVALGGTDTQYF	TGTGCCAGCAGTGTAGCGCTCGGGGGCACAGATACGCAGTATTTT
TRBJ2-1	TRBV4-2	NA	TRBD2	CASSATSGGPYNEQFF	TGTGCCAGCAGCGCGACTAGCGGGGGGCCCTACAATGAGCAGTTCTTC
TRBJ2-1	TRBV9	NA	NA	CASSPRGGKTPSSYNEQFF	TGTGCCAGCAGCCCAAGAGGGGGAAAGACACCGAGCTCCTACAATGAGCAGTTCTTC
TRBJ1-2	TRBV28	few	NA	CASTLAGYGYTF	TGTGCCAGCACCTTGGCGGGGTATGGCTACACCTTC
TRBJ1-2	TRBV11-2	NA	NA	CASSLDHFRGSGYTF	TGTGCCAGCAGCTTAGATCATTTCAGGGGATCCGGCTACACCTTC
TRBJ1-2	TRBV7-9	NA	NA	CASSFQGANYGYTF	TGTGCCAGCAGCTTCCAAGGGGCTAACTATGGCTACACCTTC
TRBJ1-5	TRBV2	NA	NA	CASSRGRENQPQHF	TGTGCCAGCAGTCGGGGAAGGGAAAATCAGCCCCAGCATTTT
TRBJ2-6	TRBV5-1	NA	TRBD1	CASSWKPGQGVTGANVLTF	TGCGCCAGCAGCTGGAAACCGGGACAGGGGGTGACTGGGGCCAACGTCCTGACTTTC
TRBJ1-3	TRBV7-9	NA	TRBD1	CASSISGTGSLSGNTIYF	TGTGCCAGCAGCATATCCGGGACAGGCTCCCTTTCTGGAAACACCATATATTTT
TRBJ1-1	TRBV3-1/TRBV3-2	NA	NA	CASSQHLPQVNTEAFF	TGTGCCAGCAGCCAACACCTACCCCAGGTGAACACTGAAGCTTTCTTT
TRBJ2-7	TRBV5-8	NA	NA	CASSLGQGVYEQYF	TGTGCCAGCAGCTTGGGGCAAGGAGTTTACGAGCAGTACTTC
TRBJ2-6	TRBV5-4	NA	TRBD1	CASSPGQGAGGANVLTF	TGTGCCAGCAGCCCAGGACAGGGGGCGGGTGGGGCCAACGTCCTGACTTTC
TRBJ2-1	TRBV2	NA	TRBD2	CASKGLASSYNEQFF	TGTGCCAGCAAGGGACTAGCATCCTCCTACAATGAGCAGTTCTTC
TRBJ1-2	TRBV5-1	NA	NA	CASRTDENYGYTF	TGCGCCAGCAGGACAGATGAAAACTATGGCTACACCTTC
TRBJ1-2	TRBV5-1	NA	TRBD1	CASSLDRGPNGYTF	TGCGCCAGCAGCTTGGACAGGGGGCCTAATGGCTACACCTTC
TRBJ1-2	TRBV20-1	few	NA	CSAPVNYGYTF	TGCAGTGCACCAGTTAACTATGGCTACACCTTC
TRBJ2-1	TRBV6-5	NA	TRBD1	CASSYGTGARSEQFF	TGTGCCAGCAGTTATGGGACAGGGGCTCGGTCTGAGCAGTTCTTC
TRBJ1-3	TRBV19	NA	NA	CASSRYSGNTIYF	TGTGCCAGTAGCCGCTACTCTGGAAACACCATATATTTT
TRBJ1-6	TRBV6-1	NA	NA	CASSEAFRSSALHF	TGTGCCAGCAGTGAAGCGTTCCGTTCCAGCGCCCTCCACTTT
TRBJ2-3	TRBV27	NA	TRBD2	CASSRTSGGVDTQYF	TGTGCCAGCAGTAGAACTAGCGGGGGGGTGGATACGCAGTATTTT
TRBJ1-2	TRBV6-1	NA	NA	CASSEGLAYGYTF	TGTGCCAGCAGTGAAGGACTTGCCTATGGCTACACCTTC
TRBJ2-1	TRBV28	few	NA	CASSRNEQFF	TGTGCCAGCAGTCGGAATGAGCAGTTCTTC
TRBJ2-4	TRBV5-1	NA	TRBD1	CASSPGTGSKNIQYF	TGCGCCAGCAGCCCTGGGACAGGGTCAAAAAACATTCAGTACTTC
TRBJ1-3	TRBV7-2	NA	NA	CASSPSGNTIYF	TGTGCCAGCAGCCCGTCTGGAAACACCATATATTTT